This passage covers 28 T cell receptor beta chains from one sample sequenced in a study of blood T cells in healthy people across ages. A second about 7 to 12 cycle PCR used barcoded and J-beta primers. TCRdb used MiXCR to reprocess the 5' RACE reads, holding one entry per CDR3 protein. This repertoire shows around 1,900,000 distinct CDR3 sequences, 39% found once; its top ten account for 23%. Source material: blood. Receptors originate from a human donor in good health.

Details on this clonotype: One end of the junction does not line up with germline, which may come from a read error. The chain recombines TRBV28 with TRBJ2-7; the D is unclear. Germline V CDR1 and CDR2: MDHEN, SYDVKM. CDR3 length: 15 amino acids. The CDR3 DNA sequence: TGTGCCGGCAGTTCACCGTCACGGAACTCCTACGAGCAGTACTTC. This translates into CAGSSPSRNSYEQYF.

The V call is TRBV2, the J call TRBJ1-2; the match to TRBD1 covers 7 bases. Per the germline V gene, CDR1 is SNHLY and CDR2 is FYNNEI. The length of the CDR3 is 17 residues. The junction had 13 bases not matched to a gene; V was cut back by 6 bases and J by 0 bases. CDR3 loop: CASSRGGDRQANYGYTF. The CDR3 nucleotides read TGTGCCAGCAGCCGAGGGGGCGACAGGCAAGCTAACTATGGCTACACCTTC.

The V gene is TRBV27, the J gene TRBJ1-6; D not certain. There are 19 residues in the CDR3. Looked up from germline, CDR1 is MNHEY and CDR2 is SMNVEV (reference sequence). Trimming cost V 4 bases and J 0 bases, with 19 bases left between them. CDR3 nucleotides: TGTGCCAGCAGTTCCCGGGTCCTTTCTGGGATCTCCTATAATTCACCCCTCCACTTT. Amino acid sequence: CASSSRVLSGISYNSPLHF.

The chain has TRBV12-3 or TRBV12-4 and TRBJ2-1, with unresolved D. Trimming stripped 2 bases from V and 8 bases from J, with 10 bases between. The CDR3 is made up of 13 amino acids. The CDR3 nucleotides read TGTGCCAGCAGTTTACTGGTTGTCGATGAGCAGTTCTTC. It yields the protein CASSLLVVDEQFF.

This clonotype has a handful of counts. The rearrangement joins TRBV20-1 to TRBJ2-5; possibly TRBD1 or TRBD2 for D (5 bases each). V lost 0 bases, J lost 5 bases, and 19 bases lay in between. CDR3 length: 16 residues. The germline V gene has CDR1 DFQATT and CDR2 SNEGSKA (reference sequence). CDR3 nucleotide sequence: TGCAGTGCTAGAGATCTCCGAGACGGGGCATGGGAGACCCAGTACTTC. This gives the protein CSARDLRDGAWETQYF.

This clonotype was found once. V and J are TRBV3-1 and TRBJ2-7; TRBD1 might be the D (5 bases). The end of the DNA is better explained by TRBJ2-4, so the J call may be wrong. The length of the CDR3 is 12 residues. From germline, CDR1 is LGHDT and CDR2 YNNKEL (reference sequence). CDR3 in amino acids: CASSHDRNIQYF. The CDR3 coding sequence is TGTGCCAGCAGCCACGACAGAAACATTCAGTACTTC.

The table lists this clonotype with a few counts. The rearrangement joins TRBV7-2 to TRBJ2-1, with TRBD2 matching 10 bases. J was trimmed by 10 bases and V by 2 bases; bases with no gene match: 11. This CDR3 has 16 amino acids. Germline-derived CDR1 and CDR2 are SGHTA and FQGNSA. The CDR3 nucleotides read TGTGCCAGCAGCTTAAGTCTCCAGCGGGGGGGTGAAGAGCAGTTCTTC. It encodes CASSLSLQRGGEEQFF.

Written as DNA, the CDR3 is TGTGCCAGCAGTCCGTCACGAGGGCCTAGGCAGCCCCAGCATTTT. This codes for CASSPSRGPRQPQHF. The J gene is TRBJ1-5, the V gene TRBV6-5; no clear D gene. The CDR3 loop spans 15 amino acids. The germline V gene encodes CDR1 MNHEY and CDR2 SVGAGI. V lost 5 bases, J lost 7 bases, and 18 bases lay in between.

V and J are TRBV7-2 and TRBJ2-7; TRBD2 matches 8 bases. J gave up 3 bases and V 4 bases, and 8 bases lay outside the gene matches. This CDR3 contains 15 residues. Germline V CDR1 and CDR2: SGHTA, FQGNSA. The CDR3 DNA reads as TGTGCCAGCAGCTCCCCGGGACTAGGAAACTACGAGCAGTACTTC. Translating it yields CASSSPGLGNYEQYF.

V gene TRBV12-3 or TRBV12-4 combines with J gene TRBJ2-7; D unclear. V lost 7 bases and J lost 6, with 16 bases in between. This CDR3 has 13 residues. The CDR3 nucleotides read TGTGCCAGCAAATTTGGCAGCAGCTGCGAGCAGTACTTC. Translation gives CASKFGSSCEQYF.

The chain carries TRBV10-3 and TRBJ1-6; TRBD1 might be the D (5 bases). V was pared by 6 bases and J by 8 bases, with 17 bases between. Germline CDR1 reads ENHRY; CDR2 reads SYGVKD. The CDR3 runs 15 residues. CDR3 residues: CAISDLGRLDSPLHF. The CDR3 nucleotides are TGTGCCATCAGCGACTTGGGACGCTTGGATTCACCCCTCCACTTT.

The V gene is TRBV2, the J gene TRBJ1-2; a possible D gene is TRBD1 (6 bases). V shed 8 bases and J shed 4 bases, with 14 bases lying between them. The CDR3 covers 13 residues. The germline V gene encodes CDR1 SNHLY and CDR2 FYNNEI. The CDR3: CASVRQAIYGYTF. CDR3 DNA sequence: TGTGCCAGCGTTAGACAGGCCATCTATGGCTACACCTTC.

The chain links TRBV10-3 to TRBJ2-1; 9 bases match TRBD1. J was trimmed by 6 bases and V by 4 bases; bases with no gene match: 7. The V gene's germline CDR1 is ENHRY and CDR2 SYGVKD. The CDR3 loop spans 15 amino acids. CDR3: CAISGDRQGVNEQFF. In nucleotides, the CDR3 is TGTGCCATCAGTGGGGATCGACAGGGGGTCAATGAGCAGTTCTTC.

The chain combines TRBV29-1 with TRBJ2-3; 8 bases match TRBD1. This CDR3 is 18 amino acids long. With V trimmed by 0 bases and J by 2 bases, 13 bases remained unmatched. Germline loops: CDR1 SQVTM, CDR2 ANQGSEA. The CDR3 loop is CSVEDLTGASPFTDTQYF. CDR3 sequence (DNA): TGCAGCGTTGAAGATCTGACAGGGGCCAGTCCCTTCACAGATACGCAGTATTTT.

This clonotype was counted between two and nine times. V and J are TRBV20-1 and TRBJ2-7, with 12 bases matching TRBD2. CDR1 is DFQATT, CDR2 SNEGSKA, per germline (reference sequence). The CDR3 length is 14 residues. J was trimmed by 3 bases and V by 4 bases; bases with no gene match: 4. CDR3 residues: CSATRTSGIYEQYF. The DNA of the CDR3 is TGCAGTGCTACCCGGACTAGCGGGATCTACGAGCAGTACTTC.

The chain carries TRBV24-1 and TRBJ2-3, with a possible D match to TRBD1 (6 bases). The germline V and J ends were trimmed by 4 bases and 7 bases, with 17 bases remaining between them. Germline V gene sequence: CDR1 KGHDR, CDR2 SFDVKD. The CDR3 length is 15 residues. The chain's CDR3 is CATSDPTGPDHTQYF. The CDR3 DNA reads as TGTGCCACCAGTGACCCGACAGGTCCGGACCATACGCAGTATTTT.

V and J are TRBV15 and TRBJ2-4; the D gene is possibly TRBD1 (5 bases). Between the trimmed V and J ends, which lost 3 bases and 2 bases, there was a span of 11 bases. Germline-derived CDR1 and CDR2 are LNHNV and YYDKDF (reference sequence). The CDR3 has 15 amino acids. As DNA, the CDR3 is TGTGCCACCAGCAGGGCACAGGATTCCAAAAACATTCAGTACTTC. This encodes CATSRAQDSKNIQYF.

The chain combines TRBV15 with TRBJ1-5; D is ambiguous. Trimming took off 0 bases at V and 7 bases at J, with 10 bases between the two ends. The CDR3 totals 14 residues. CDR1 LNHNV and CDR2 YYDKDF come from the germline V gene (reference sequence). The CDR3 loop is CATSRDPLGQPQHF. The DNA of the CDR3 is TGTGCCACCAGCAGAGATCCGCTTGGACAGCCCCAGCATTTT.

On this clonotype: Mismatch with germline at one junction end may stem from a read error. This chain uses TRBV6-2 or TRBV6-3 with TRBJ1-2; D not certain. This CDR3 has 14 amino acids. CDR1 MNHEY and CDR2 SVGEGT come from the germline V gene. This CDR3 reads CTSSYGPANYGYTF. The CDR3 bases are TGTACCAGCAGTTACGGGCCGGCTAACTATGGCTACACCTTC.

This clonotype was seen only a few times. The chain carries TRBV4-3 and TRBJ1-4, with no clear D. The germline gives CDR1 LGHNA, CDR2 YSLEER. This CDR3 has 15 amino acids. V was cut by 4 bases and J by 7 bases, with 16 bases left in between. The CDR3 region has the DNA TGCGCCAGCAGCCCTTGGGTGTGGGCAGGTGAAAAACTGTTTTTT. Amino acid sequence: CASSPWVWAGEKLFF.

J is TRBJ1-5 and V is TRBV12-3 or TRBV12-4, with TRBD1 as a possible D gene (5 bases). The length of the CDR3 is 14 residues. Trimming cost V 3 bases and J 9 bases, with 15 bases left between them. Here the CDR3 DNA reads TGTGCCAGCAGTTTCCGGGCCCAGGGTGGGCCCCAGCATTTT. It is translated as CASSFRAQGGPQHF.

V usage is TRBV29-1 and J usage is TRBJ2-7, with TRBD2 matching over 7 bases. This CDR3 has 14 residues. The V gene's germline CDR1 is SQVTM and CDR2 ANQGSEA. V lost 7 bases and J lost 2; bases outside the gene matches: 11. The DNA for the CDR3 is TGCAGCGCCCTAAAGCGGGGTCCCCCCTACGAGCAGTACTTC. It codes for CSALKRGPPYEQYF.

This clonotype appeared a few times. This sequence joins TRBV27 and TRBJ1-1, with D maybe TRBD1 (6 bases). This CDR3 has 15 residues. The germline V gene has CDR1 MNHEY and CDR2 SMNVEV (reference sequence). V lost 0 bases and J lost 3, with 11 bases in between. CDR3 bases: TGTGCCAGCAGTTTATCGGGGGGGGGGCACACTGAAGCTTTCTTT. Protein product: CASSLSGGGHTEAFF.

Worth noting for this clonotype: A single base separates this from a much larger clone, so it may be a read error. This CDR3 reads CVSRRDLNTEAFF. CDR3 DNA sequence: TGTGTCAGCAGACGAGACCTGAACACTGAAGCTTTCTTT. The chain links TRBV7-2 to TRBJ1-1; D remains unclear. There are 13 residues in the CDR3. Germline loops: CDR1 SGHTA, CDR2 FQGNSA.

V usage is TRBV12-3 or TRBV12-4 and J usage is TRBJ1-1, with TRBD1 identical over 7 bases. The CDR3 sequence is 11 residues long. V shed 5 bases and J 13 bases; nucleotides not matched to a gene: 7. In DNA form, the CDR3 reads TGTGCCAGCAGTACGACAGGGTACGATTTCTTT. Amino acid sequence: CASSTTGYDFF.

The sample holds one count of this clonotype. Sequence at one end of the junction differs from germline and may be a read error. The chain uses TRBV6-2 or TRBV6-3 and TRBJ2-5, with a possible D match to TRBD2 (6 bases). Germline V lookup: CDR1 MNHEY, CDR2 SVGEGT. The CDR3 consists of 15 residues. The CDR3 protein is CASSSAAGFQETQYF. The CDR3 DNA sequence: TGTGCCAGTAGTTCGGCGGCGGGGTTTCAAGAGACCCAGTACTTC.

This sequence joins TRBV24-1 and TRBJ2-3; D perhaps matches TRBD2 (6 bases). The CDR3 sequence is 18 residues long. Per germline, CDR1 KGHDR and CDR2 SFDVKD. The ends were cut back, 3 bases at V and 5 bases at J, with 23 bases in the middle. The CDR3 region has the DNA TGTGCCACCAGTGATCCAGGTGGAGGGGCGACGTTAGGAGATACGCAGTATTTT. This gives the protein CATSDPGGGATLGDTQYF.

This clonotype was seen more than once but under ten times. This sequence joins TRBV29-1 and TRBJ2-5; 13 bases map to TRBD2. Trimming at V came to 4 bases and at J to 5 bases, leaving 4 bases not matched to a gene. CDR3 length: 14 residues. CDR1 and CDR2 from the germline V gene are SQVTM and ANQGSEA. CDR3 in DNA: TGCAGCGTTGCCCAACTAGCGGGGGGGGAGACCCAGTACTTC. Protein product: CSVAQLAGGETQYF. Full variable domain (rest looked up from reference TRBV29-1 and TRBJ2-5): SAVISQKPSRDICQRGTSLTIQCQVDSQVTMMFWYRQQPGQSLTLIATANQGSEATYESGFVIDKFPISRPNLTFSTLTVSNMSPEDSSIYLCSVAQLAGGETQYFGPGTRLLVL.